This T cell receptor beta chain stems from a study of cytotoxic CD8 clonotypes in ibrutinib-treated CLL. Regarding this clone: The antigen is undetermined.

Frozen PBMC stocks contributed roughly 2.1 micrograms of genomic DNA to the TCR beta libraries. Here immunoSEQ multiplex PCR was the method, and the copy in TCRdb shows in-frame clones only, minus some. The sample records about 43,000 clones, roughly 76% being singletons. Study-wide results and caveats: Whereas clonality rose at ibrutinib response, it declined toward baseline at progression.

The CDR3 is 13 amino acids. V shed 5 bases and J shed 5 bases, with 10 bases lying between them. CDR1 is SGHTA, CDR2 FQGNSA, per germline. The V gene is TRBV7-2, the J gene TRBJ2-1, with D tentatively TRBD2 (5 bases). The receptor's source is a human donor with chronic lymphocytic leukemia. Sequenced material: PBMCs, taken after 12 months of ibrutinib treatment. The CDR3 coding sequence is TGTGCCAGCAGCCCGGGAAGGCACAATGAGCAGTTCTTC. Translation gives CASSPGRHNEQFF.